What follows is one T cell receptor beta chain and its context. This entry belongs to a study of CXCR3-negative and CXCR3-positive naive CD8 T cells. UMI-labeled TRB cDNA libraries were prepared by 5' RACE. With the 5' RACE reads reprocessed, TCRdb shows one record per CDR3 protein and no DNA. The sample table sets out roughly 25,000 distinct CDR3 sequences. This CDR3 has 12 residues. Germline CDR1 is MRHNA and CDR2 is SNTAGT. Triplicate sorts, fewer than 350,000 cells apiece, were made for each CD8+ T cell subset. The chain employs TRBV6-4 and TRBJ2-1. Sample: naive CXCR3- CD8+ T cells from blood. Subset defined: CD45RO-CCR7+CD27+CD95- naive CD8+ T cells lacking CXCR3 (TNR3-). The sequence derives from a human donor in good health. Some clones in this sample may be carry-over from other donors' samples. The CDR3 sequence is CASSDLGNEQFF.